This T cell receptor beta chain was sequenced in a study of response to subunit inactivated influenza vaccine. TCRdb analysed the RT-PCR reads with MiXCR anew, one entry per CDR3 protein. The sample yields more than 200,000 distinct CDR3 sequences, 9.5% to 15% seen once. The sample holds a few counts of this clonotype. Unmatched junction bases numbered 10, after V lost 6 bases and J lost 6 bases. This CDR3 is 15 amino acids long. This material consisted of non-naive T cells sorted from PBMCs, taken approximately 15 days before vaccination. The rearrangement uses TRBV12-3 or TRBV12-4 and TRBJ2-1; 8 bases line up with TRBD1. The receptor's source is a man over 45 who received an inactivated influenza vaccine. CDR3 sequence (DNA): TGTGCCAGCAGGCCCGGAACAGGGGGAGGCAATGAGCAGTTCTTC. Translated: CASRPGTGGGNEQFF.